This TCR beta chain came from a study of T cell repertoires in cytomegalovirus infection. In the study overall: CMV infection together with matching HLA type was indicated by public TCR beta signatures. The study's findings and limits: In two of eight donors, the top clonotype was HLA-C-restricted CMV-specific. Frequencies of public TCR beta families were cumulated, and this identified carriers of CMV plus the relevant HLA.

In TCRdb, the reads were re-called with MiXCR into one record per CDR3 protein. The table lists hundreds of thousands of distinct CDR3 sequences, roughly a tenth of them singletons. The CDR3 has 13 amino acids. The germline CDR1 and CDR2 sequences are MNHEY and SVGEGT. Trimming stripped 8 bases from V and 8 bases from J, with 17 bases between. As to this clonotype: Its antigen is unknown.

The TCR comes from a human donor in good health (CMV status not recorded). Some clones in this sample may be carry-over from other donors' samples. Specimen: PBMCs. The chain joins TRBV6-2 or TRBV6-3 to TRBJ2-3; tentative D call: TRBD1 (6 bases). The CDR3 DNA sequence: TGTGCCAGCGTCGCGCAGGGGTTCGTTACGCAGTATTTT. Translation: CASVAQGFVTQYF.